The clone carrying this T cell receptor (beta chain) has only a few counts. The germline V gene has CDR1 MNHEY and CDR2 SMNVEV (reference sequence). V was shortened by 6 bases and J by 5 bases, with 20 bases between the two germline ends. This CDR3 is built from 15 residues. The data are from a study of beta chain features in type 1 diabetes. Reverse transcribing all isolated RNA meant expressed TCRB transcripts were sequenced. Using immunoSEQ multiplex PCR, the repertoire was profiled, and TCRdb retains in-frame clones only, with some absent. This repertoire shows about 450,000 clones, roughly 11% found once; its top ten account for over 0.035%.

The chain recombines TRBV27 with TRBJ2-7; D ambiguous. The sequence derives from a woman aged 18-29 years in good health. The material sequenced was naive CD4+ T cells from blood. The CDR3 DNA follows: TGTGCCAGCAGCCCGGCCGCGGTTCGTCGGGACGAGCAGTACTTC. Residues: CASSPAAVRRDEQYF.